These 8 T cell receptor beta chains were all obtained from the same sample, sequenced in a study of T-cell reconstitution after alpha-beta-depleted transplantation in children. The library targeted TCRbeta and was prepared with unique molecular identifiers. In TCRdb, the PCR reads were re-called with MiXCR into one record per CDR3 protein. This sample has 100,000 or so distinct CDR3 sequences; 9% to 15% occur once, and the top ten carry approximately 14%. This specimen consisted of PBMCs from the stem cell graft donor, obtained from the stem cell graft. These receptors were obtained from a human donor who donated a stem cell graft to a child with inherited bone marrow failure.

This clonotype was seen at least ten times. The chain recombines TRBV7-2 with TRBJ2-2; 8 nucleotides agree with TRBD2. Germline V gene data show CDR1 as SGHTA and CDR2 as FQGNSA. V shed 1 base and J 6 bases; nucleotides not matched to a gene: 7. CDR3 size: 16 residues. In DNA, the CDR3 is TGTGCCAGCAGCTTAGGCGGCGGGGGGAATTCCGGGGAGCTGTTTTTT. Residues: CASSLGGGGNSGELFF.

This clonotype was observed at least ten times. The CDR3 DNA reads TGCGCCAGCAGCCAGGCCAGGGGGCGCATGGATACGCAGTATTTT. Its translation is CASSQARGRMDTQYF. The chain couples TRBV4-1 to TRBJ2-3; TRBD1 aligns across 8 bases. After removal of 3 bases from V and 6 bases from J, the junction contained 8 bases not matched to a gene. Germline V gene sequence: CDR1 MGHRA, CDR2 YSYEKL. CDR3 size: 15 residues.

The table lists this clonotype with many counts. J is TRBJ1-3 and V is TRBV5-1; TRBD1 is a possible D gene (6 bases). V dropped 1 base and J dropped 4 bases, with 27 bases sitting between them. The germline CDR1 and CDR2 sequences are SGHRS and YFSETQ. The CDR3 length is 20 residues. CDR3 loop: CASSLTLSLTGTNSGNTIYF. As DNA, the CDR3 is TGCGCCAGCAGCTTGACTCTCTCCTTGACAGGCACAAACTCCGGAAACACCATATATTTT. Variable domain in full (rest from reference TRBV5-1 and TRBJ1-3): KAGVTQTPRYLIKTRGQQVTLSCSPISGHRSVSWYQQTPGQGLQFLFEYFSETQRNKGNFPGRFSGRQFSNSRSEMNVSTLELGDSALYLCASSLTLSLTGTNSGNTIYFGEGSWLTVV.

The table lists this clonotype with many counts. The V and J genes are TRBV5-1 and TRBJ2-7; D gene uncertain. Trimming removed 4 bases from V and 0 bases from J, with 5 bases in between. Germline V gene data show CDR1 as SGHRS and CDR2 as YFSETQ. CDR3 length equals 12 residues. DNA for the CDR3: TGCGCCAGCAGCCTGTACTCCTACGAGCAGTACTTC. It yields the protein CASSLYSYEQYF.

CDR3 DNA sequence: TGCGCCAGCCGGACTAGCGGGGGGGCCGGTACGCAGTATTTT. Its translation is CASRTSGGAGTQYF. This chain links TRBV23-1 with TRBJ2-3, with 15 bases matching TRBD2. TRBV23-1 is an ORF, and what it does is uncertain. The junction had 5 bases not matched to a gene; V was cut back by 8 bases and J by 8 bases. The CDR3 is made up of 14 amino acids.

This clonotype occurred many times. The chain employs TRBV5-4 and TRBJ2-1; D ambiguous. This CDR3 region has 15 residues. Germline V CDR1 and CDR2: SGHNT, YYREEE (reference sequence). The V and J ends lost 0 bases and 6 bases respectively, with 13 bases between them. CDR3 sequence (DNA): TGTGCCAGCAGCTTGGCCCCCGCTAGTACCAATGAGCAGTTCTTC. This translates into CASSLAPASTNEQFF.

V usage is TRBV5-2 and J usage is TRBJ2-7; the table gives TRBD1 as D, unverified against the DNA. TRBV5-2 corresponds to a pseudogene. CDR3 length equals 15 residues. CDR3 amino acids: CAMGPGLPLSYEQYF. The DNA for the CDR3 is TGTGCCATGGGCCCCGGGCTCCCCCTCTCCTACGAGCAGTACTTC.

Judged by abundance, this clonotype is medium-sized. The chain couples TRBV7-2 to TRBJ2-1; 9 nucleotides align to TRBD1. This CDR3 has 15 residues. CDR1 is SGHTA and CDR2 is FQGNSA in the germline V gene. J lost 6 bases, V lost 5 bases, and 8 bases had no gene match. The CDR3 nucleotides read TGTGCCAGCAGCGCCCGGGACAGGGTACTCAATGAGCAGTTCTTC. It translates to CASSARDRVLNEQFF.